This T cell receptor (beta chain) was identified during a study of T cells after yellow fever vaccination. The CDR3 is made up of 14 amino acids. After removal of 1 base from V and 7 bases from J, the junction contained 7 bases not matched to a gene. The germline V gene has CDR1 SGHVS and CDR2 FNYEAQ. Concerning this clonotype: Antigen: not known.

Making TCR cDNA involved 5'RACE template switching, which added UMIs and a universal primer site. In TCRdb, the 5' RACE reads were re-called with MiXCR into one record per CDR3 protein. The data show about 500,000 distinct CDR3 sequences, roughly 17% seen once. Study observations and caveats: Contamination of FACS-sorted repertoires by abundant clonotypes from the bulk population could occur. Peak timing came faster in the weaker secondary response, day 5 versus 15. Boosting was followed by the reappearance of most primary-vaccination clones (approximately 95% CD4, about 89% CD8).

The chain carries TRBV7-6 and TRBJ2-7; TRBD1 aligns across 7 bases. This specimen was PBMCs, taken 5 to 6 days after the first yellow fever vaccination. The TCR sequence derives from a man younger than 30 who received the YFV17D yellow fever vaccine. The DNA of the CDR3 is TGTGCCAGCAGCTTAGTGGCCAGGGGGACAGAGCAGTACTTC. Translating gives CASSLVARGTEQYF.